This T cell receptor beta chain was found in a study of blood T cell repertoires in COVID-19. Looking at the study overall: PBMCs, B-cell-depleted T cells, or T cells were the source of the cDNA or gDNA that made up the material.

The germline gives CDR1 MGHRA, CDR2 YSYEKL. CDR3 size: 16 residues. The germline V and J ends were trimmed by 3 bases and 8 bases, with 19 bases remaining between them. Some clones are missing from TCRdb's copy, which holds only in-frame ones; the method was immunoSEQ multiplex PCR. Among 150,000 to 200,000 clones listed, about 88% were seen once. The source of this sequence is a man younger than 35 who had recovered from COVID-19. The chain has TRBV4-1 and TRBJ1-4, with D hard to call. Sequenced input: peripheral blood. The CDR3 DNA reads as TGCGCCAGCAGCCACGGACTGGGCCGTAATCTGGAAAAACTGTTTTTT. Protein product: CASSHGLGRNLEKLFF.